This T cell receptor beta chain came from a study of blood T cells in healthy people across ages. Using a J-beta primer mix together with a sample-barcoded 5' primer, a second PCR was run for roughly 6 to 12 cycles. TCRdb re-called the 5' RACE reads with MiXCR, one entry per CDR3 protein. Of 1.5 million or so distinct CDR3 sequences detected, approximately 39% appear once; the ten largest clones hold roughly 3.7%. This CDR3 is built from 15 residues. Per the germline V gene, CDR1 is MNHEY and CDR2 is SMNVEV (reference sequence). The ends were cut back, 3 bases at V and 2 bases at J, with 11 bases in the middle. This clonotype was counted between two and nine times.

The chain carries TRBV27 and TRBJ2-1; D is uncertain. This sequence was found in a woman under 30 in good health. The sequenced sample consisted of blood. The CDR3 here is CASSFLGKPYNEQFF. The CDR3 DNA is TGTGCCAGCAGTTTCCTCGGAAAGCCCTACAATGAGCAGTTCTTC.